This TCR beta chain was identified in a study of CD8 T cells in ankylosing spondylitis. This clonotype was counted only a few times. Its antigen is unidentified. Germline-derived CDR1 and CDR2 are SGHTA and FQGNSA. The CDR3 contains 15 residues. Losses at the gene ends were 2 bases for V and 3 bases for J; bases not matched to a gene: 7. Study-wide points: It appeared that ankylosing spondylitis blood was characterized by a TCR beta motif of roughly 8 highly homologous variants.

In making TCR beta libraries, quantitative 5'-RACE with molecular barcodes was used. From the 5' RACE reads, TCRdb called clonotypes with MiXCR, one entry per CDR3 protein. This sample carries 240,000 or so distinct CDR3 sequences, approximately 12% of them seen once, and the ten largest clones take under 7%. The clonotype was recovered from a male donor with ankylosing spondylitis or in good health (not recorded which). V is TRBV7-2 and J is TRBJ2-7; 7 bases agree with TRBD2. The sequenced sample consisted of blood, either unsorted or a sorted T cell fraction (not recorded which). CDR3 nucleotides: TGTGCCAGCAGCTTAAGGACTAGTAATAGCTACGAGCAGTACTTC. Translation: CASSLRTSNSYEQYF.